These 5 T cell receptor beta chains came from one sample sequenced in a study of shared clonotypes between healthy human individuals (TCRdb year 2020). The library was built by means of the immunoSEQ multiplex PCR assay. TCRdb carries this immuneACCESS record with in-frame sequences only. Its versions omit some clonotypes, under half of them owing to an unresolved V gene in the studies checked, with the rest unexplained. Recorded for this sample are some 2,000,000 clones; 90% to 95% of them occurred a single time. The ten most abundant clones make up approximately 0.13% of the sample. Sequencing was carried out using naive CD4+ T cells sorted from blood. Sample cell subset or site, as interpreted from the label and publication: CD45RA+ positively selected. The receptors originated from a man in his late teens or twenties in good health.

The chain recombines TRBV7-2 with TRBJ1-4, with D maybe TRBD1 (5 bases). The CDR3 is 15 residues long. V was trimmed by 3 bases and J by 8 bases, leaving 16 bases between them. CDR1 SGHTA and CDR2 FQGNSA come from the germline V gene. CDR3: CASSFRVPKDEKLFF. The CDR3 DNA is TGTGCCAGCAGCTTCAGGGTCCCTAAAGACGAAAAACTGTTTTTT.

This clone was detected only once. The chain has TRBV18 and TRBJ2-1, with 8 bases matching TRBD2. The CDR3 is 16 amino acids. The ends lost 1 base at V and 4 bases at J; junction bases unmatched: 6. The germline V gene has CDR1 KGHSH and CDR2 LQKENI. CDR3 coding DNA: TGTGCCAGCTCACCACAGAATAGCGGGAAGTACAATGAGCAGTTCTTC. Translating gives CASSPQNSGKYNEQFF.

V is TRBV28 and J is TRBJ2-7; 8 nucleotides agree with TRBD2. The CDR3 extends over 17 amino acids. V lost 2 bases and J lost 3; bases outside the gene matches: 12. Germline CDR1 MDHEN, CDR2 SYDVKM. The CDR3: CASSLGSRTSPNYEQYF. In DNA form, the CDR3 reads TGTGCCAGCAGTTTAGGGAGTAGGACTAGCCCGAACTACGAGCAGTACTTC.

The gene calls are TRBV6-5 and TRBJ2-3; D is perhaps TRBD1 or TRBD2 (5 bases each). The germline V gene has CDR1 MNHEY and CDR2 SVGAGI. V lost 6 bases, J lost 3 bases, and 13 bases lay in between. CDR3 length equals 14 residues. CDR3 sequence (DNA): TGTGCCAGCAGATCTACCGGGACGACAGATACGCAGTATTTT. As protein: CASRSTGTTDTQYF.

With respect to this clone: Within the sample, other DNA sequences also encode this same CDR3. V gene TRBV7-8 combines with J gene TRBJ2-5; 12 bases are shared with TRBD2. CDR3 length: 16 amino acids. After removal of 1 base from V and 2 bases from J, the junction contained 2 bases not matched to a gene. CDR1 SGHVS and CDR2 FQNEAQ come from the germline V gene. For the CDR3, the DNA is TGTGCCAGCAGCTTAGGGCTAGCGGGGGGGCAAGAGACCCAGTACTTC. Translating it yields CASSLGLAGGQETQYF.